These 13 T cell receptor beta chains were sequenced from one sample in a study of technical replicates of blood from four donors. The repertoire was sequenced with immunoSEQ multiplex PCR; TCRdb's copy has only in-frame clones and lacks some. The data contain more than 65,000 clones, 85% to 95% of them singletons. The specimen was T cells isolated from PBMCs. These TCRs come from a human donor in good health.

The CDR3 sequence: CASSLVGQDHGYTF. CDR3 sequence (DNA): TGTGCCAGCAGCTTAGTTGGACAGGATCATGGCTACACCTTC. This chain links TRBV13 with TRBJ1-2, with 7 positions matching TRBD1. The germline V gene has CDR1 PRHDT and CDR2 FYEKMQ (reference sequence). This CDR3 region has 14 residues. V lost 1 base, J lost 6 bases, and 5 bases stayed unmatched.

The chain recombines TRBV9 with TRBJ2-1; 7 bases are a match to TRBD2. With V trimmed by 4 bases and J by 4 bases, 11 bases remained unmatched. The length of the CDR3 is 16 residues. CDR1 and CDR2 from the germline V gene are SGDLS and YYNGEE. For the CDR3, the DNA is TGTGCCAGCAGCCCTTTTGGCCTAGCGGATTACAATGAGCAGTTCTTC. This codes for CASSPFGLADYNEQFF.

The rearrangement uses TRBV19 and TRBJ2-7; 7 nucleotides agree with TRBD1. This CDR3 region has 12 residues. The J segment lost 2 bases and the V segment lost 8 bases, leaving 3 bases of the junction unmatched. Germline CDR1 and CDR2: LNHDA and SQIVND (reference sequence). DNA for the CDR3: TGTGCCAGTCAGGACAGGACCTACGAGCAGTACTTC. Its protein is CASQDRTYEQYF.

The chain employs TRBV19 and TRBJ2-7, with 8 bases matching TRBD2. With 7 bases clipped from V and 2 bases from J, the junction kept 7 bases outside the gene matches. Germline V gene data show CDR1 as LNHDA and CDR2 as SQIVND (reference sequence). The CDR3 runs 14 residues. This chain's CDR3 is CASKSSGYAYEQYF. CDR3 nucleotide sequence: TGTGCCAGTAAATCTAGCGGGTACGCCTACGAGCAGTACTTC.

The chain employs TRBV4-1 and TRBJ1-1; a weak D match, TRBD1 (5 bases). The CDR3 spans 17 residues. Trimming left V 2 bases short and J 1 base short, with 17 bases between. Germline-derived CDR1 and CDR2 are MGHRA and YSYEKL. The CDR3 region is CASSQSGMGGSNTEAFF. The DNA of the CDR3 is TGCGCCAGCAGCCAATCGGGGATGGGGGGGTCGAACACTGAAGCTTTCTTT.

This chain uses TRBV11-3 with TRBJ1-3; D is ambiguous. The CDR3 spans 14 residues. Per germline, CDR1 SGHNT and CDR2 YENEEA. V was shortened by 5 bases and J by 0 bases, with 8 bases between the two germline ends. The CDR3 protein is CASSPGNSGNTIYF. CDR3 nucleotides: TGTGCCAGCAGCCCGGGAAACTCTGGAAACACCATATATTTT.

The V gene is TRBV27, the J gene TRBJ2-7; 11 bases fit TRBD2. The CDR3 is 15 residues long. Germline CDR1 reads MNHEY; CDR2 reads SMNVEV (reference sequence). Trimming at V came to 2 bases and at J to 6 bases, leaving 6 bases not matched to a gene. The CDR3 reads CASSLRVGLAGEQYF. As DNA, the CDR3 is TGTGCCAGCAGTTTACGGGTCGGACTAGCGGGCGAGCAGTACTTC.

The chain couples TRBV19 to TRBJ1-3; D gene unclear. Germline assignment: CDR1 LNHDA and CDR2 SQIVND (reference sequence). Trimming removed 2 bases at V and 0 bases at J, with 8 bases between. The CDR3 is 15 residues long. In nucleotides, the CDR3 is TGTGCCAGTAGTATACAACAGTTCTCTGGAAACACCATATATTTT. It codes for CASSIQQFSGNTIYF. The full variable domain, its missing parts supplied by reference TRBV19 and TRBJ1-3, is DGGITQSPKYLFRKEGQNVTLSCEQNLNHDAMYWYRQDPGQGLRLIYYSQIVNDFQKGDIAEGYSVSREKKESFPLTVTSAQKNPTAFYLCASSIQQFSGNTIYFGEGSWLTVV.

J is TRBJ2-5 and V is TRBV27; D may be TRBD2 (6 bases). Deletions cut 6 bases from V and 4 bases from J, with 12 bases between. The CDR3 runs 13 residues. Germline CDR1 reads MNHEY; CDR2 reads SMNVEV (reference sequence). CDR3 bases: TGTGCCAGCAGAGTTGGGGGGAGAGAGACCCAGTACTTC. Encoded protein: CASRVGGRETQYF.

The CDR3 sequence is CASSPESHDEQFF. The CDR3 DNA sequence: TGTGCCAGCAGCCCTGAGTCTCATGATGAGCAGTTCTTC. The chain links TRBV5-6 to TRBJ2-1; no definite D call. V lost 4 bases and J 8 bases, leaving 13 bases between the germline ends. CDR3 size: 13 residues. Germline values: CDR1 SGHDT, CDR2 YYEEEE.

J is TRBJ2-7 and V is TRBV29-1, with D hard to call. With 6 bases removed from V and 4 bases from J, the gap between germline ends came to 16 bases. The CDR3 runs to 13 residues. Germline V CDR1 and CDR2: SQVTM, ANQGSEA. CDR3 region: CSVIPSGLYEQYF. For the CDR3, the DNA is TGCAGCGTCATCCCGTCCGGGTTGTACGAGCAGTACTTC.

The chain links TRBV6-6 to TRBJ2-6; possibly TRBD2 for D (5 bases). Trimming cost V 2 bases and J 1 base, with 9 bases left between them. The germline V gene has CDR1 MNHNY and CDR2 SVGAGI (reference sequence). There are 16 residues in the CDR3. The CDR3 region has the DNA TGTGCCAGCAGTTACGTGGGAGCGTCTGGGGCCAACGTCCTGACTTTC. Translated, it gives CASSYVGASGANVLTF.

The chain employs TRBV30 and TRBJ2-1; tentatively, D is TRBD2 (6 bases). V lost 2 bases, J lost 9 bases, and 23 bases lay in between. CDR1 and CDR2 (germline): GTSNPN, SVGIG (reference sequence). The CDR3 covers 16 residues. CDR3 region: CAWSPFRGTRGGEQFF. CDR3 coding DNA: TGTGCCTGGAGTCCCTTCCGGGGGACTCGAGGAGGTGAGCAGTTCTTC.